Included here is one T cell receptor (beta chain) sequence, with context. Its matching antigen is unknown. The source of the sample is a study of shared clonotypes between healthy human individuals. The germline CDR1 and CDR2 sequences are LGHNT and FRNRAP. The CDR3 loop spans 13 amino acids. V trimming: 6 bases; J trimming: 2 bases; junction bases outside the gene matches: 2. Both subsets, CD45RA+ naive and CD45RA-negative memory, were split from the CD4+ cells. Repertoires were generated with immunoSEQ multiplex PCR, while TCRdb's copy carries only in-frame clones and drops some. The sample contains about 1.1 million clones, roughly 80% of which appear only once. Study-level findings and limits: Although depth was large, rarefaction showed that sequencing of the sorted subsets was incomplete.

V and J are TRBV12-5 and TRBJ2-5; 8 bases are shared with TRBD1. Specimen: memory CD4+ T cells from PBMCs. Subset: CD45RA-negative fraction. This sequence was found in a young man in good health. Some clones in this sample may be carry-over from other donors' samples. In nucleotides, the CDR3 is TGTGCTAGTGGAAGACAGGGGCAAGAGACCCAGTACTTC. It encodes CASGRQGQETQYF.